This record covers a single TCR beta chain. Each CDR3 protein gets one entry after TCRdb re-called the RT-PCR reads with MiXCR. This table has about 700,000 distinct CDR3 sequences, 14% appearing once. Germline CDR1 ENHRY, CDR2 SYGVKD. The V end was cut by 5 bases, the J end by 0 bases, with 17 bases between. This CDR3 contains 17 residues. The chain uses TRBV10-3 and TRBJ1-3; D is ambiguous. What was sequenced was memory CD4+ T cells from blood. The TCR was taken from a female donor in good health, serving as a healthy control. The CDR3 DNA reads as TGTGCCATCAGTTTTCTGCCCCCGGGGAGCTCTGGAAACACCATATATTTT. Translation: CAISFLPPGSSGNTIYF.